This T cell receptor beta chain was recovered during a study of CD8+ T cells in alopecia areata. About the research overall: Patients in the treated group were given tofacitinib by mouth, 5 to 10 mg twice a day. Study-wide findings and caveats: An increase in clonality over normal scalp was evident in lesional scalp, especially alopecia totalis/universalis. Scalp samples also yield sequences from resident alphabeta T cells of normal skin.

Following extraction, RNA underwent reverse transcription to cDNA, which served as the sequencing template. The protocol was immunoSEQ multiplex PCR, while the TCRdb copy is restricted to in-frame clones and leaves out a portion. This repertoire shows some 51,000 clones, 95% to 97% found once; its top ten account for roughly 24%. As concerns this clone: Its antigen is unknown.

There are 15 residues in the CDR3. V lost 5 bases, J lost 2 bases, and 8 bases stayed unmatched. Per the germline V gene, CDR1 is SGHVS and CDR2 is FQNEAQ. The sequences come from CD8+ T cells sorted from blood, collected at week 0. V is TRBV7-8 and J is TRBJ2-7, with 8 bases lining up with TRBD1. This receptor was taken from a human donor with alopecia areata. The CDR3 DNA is TGTGCCAGCAGCCCTAGGGGACAGGCTACCTACGAGCAGTACTTC. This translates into CASSPRGQATYEQYF.